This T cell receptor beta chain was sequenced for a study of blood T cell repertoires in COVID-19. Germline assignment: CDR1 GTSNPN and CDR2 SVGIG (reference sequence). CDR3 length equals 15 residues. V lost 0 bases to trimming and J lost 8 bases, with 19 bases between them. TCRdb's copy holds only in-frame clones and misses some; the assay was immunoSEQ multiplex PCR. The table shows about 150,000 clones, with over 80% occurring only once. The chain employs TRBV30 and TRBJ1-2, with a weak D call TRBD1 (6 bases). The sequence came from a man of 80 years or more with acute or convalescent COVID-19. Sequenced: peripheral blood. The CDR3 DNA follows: TGTGCCTGGAGTGTACCCGGACAGTCTCGGGGCGGCTACACCTTC. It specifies CAWSVPGQSRGGYTF.